The source of this T cell receptor (beta chain) is a study of CD8 T cells in Susac syndrome. With random hexamers, reverse transcription was performed on about 0.5 to 1 ug of RNA. The immunoSEQ assay covered 54 Vbeta and 13 Jbeta segments for CDR3. TCRdb reanalysed the immunoSEQ multiplex PCR reads using MiXCR and keeps one entry per CDR3 protein. The sample yields around 77,000 distinct CDR3 sequences, 96% seen once. V dropped 4 bases and J dropped 3 bases, with 12 bases sitting between them. CDR1 MDHEN and CDR2 SYDVKM come from the germline V gene. The CDR3 has 14 residues. Points from the study as a whole: The study conceded that relatively few individuals underwent its TCR sequencing and HLA analysis.

Turning to this clonotype: Its antigen remains unidentified.

Sequencing of TCR beta was performed on blood CD8+ and CD4+ T cells. Both CD4+ and CD8+ T cells were negatively isolated, and TEMRA cells underwent FACS enrichment. This chain joins TRBV28 and TRBJ2-5, with D perhaps TRBD2 (6 bases). The TCR comes from a human donor with multiple sclerosis. Source material: CD4+ T cells from PBMCs. DNA of the CDR3: TGTGCCAGCAGTTCCCGGCGGGGCAAAGAGACCCAGTACTTC. Translation gives CASSSRRGKETQYF.